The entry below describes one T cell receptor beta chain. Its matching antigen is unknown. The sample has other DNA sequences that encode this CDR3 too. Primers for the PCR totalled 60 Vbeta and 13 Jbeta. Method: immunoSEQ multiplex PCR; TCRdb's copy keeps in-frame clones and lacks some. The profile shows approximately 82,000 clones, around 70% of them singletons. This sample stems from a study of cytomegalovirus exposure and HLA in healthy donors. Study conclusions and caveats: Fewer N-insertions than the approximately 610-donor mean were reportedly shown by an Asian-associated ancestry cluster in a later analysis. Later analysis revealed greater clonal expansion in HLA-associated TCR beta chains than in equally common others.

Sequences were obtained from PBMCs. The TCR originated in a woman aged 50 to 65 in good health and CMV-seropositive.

The CDR3 protein is CAWSVRVSSNQPQHF. For the CDR3, the DNA is TGTGCCTGGAGTGTACGGGTTTCGAGCAATCAGCCCCAGCATTTT. V and J are TRBV30 and TRBJ1-5; D is unclear. CDR3 length equals 15 residues. The V and J ends lost 0 bases and 1 base respectively, with 10 bases between them. Germline V CDR1 and CDR2: GTSNPN, SVGIG (reference sequence).